This passage covers 2 T cell receptor beta chains from one sample sequenced in a study of regulatory T cells in long-lasting Graves disease (dated by TCRdb to the early 2020s). This specimen's time point label, interpreted: newly diagnosed GD, antithyroid drugs for less than 3 months. RNA was extracted from PBMCs in TRIzol for both TCR sequencing and RNA sequencing. The library was prepared using multiplex PCR. TCRdb names Illumina HiSeq 4000 as the instrument used. iRepertoire HTBI primers and Arm-PCR amplification of CDR3 regions were used to construct TCR beta libraries. TCRdb reprocessing: public reads trimmed at Q25 with fastp, clones called with MiXCR, in-frame beta chains kept. Every entry covers one CDR3 protein and lists the most common genes and DNA from its rows. The sample table records roughly 400,000 distinct CDR3 sequences; over 15% of these occur just once. 23% of the sample lies in the top ten.

The sample also formed part of further work on T cells in Graves' hyperthyroidism and ophthalmopathy.

This specimen was peripheral blood mononuclear cells (PBMCs), taken at new diagnosis, from a patient treated with antithyroid drugs. The receptor source for this set is a woman younger than 35 with Graves disease. Donor details come from another sample of the same person, matched by shared clones.

This sequence joins TRBV9 and TRBJ1-5, with D possibly being TRBD1 (6 bases). CDR1 and CDR2 (germline): SGDLS, YYNGEE. The length of the CDR3 is 13 residues. V lost 0 bases and J lost 7, with 8 bases in between. CDR3 amino acids: CASSVEGEQPQHF. CDR3 sequence (DNA): TGTGCCAGCAGCGTAGAGGGGGAACAGCCCCAGCATTTT.

This clonotype occurred many times. V gene TRBV2 combines with J gene TRBJ2-7; D unclear. Between the trimmed V and J ends, which lost 6 bases and 2 bases, there was a span of 5 bases. Germline lookup yields CDR1 SNHLY and CDR2 FYNNEI. This CDR3 comprises 11 residues. CDR3 in amino acids: CASRETYEQYF. CDR3 coding DNA: TGTGCCAGCAGGGAGACCTACGAGCAGTACTTC.